A selection of T cell receptor beta chains follows, all from one sample in a study of blood T cell repertoires in COVID-19. Some clones are missing from TCRdb's copy, which holds only in-frame ones; the method was immunoSEQ multiplex PCR. Of fewer than 35,000 clones listed, roughly 85% are singletons. Sequenced sample: peripheral blood. The receptors shown here come from a man of 80 years or more with active COVID-19. Both conserved end residues are part of each CDR3. D genes are given only for firm matches. Some rows have no size entry. The others give once, few or many, or a class for an expanded clone.

J: TRBJ2-5
size: -
V: TRBV18
D: -
CDR3: CASSPPNLIETQYF
DNA: TGTGCCAGCTCACCACCGAATCTAATAGAGACCCAGTACTTC

J: TRBJ1-4
size: -
V: TRBV2
D: -
CDR3: CASRGEGTGDEKLFF
DNA: TGTGCCAGCAGAGGGGAAGGGACGGGGGACGAAAAACTGTTTTTT

J: TRBJ2-7
size: -
V: TRBV2
D: TRBD2
CDR3: CASSAGTSNEQYF
DNA: TGTGCCAGCAGTGCCGGGACTAGCAACGAGCAGTACTTC

J: TRBJ1-2
size: -
V: TRBV5-4
D: -
CDR3: CASSLAEGPSYGYTF
DNA: TGTGCCAGCAGCTTGGCCGAGGGCCCCAGCTATGGCTACACCTTC

J: TRBJ1-2
size: -
V: TRBV5-3
D: TRBD1
CDR3: CARTLTGAGGYTF
DNA: TGTGCCAGAACTCTGACAGGGGCTGGTGGCTACACCTTC

J: TRBJ2-7
size: medium-sized
V: TRBV23-1
D: -
CDR3: CASTRTAGFYEQYF
DNA: TGCGCCAGCACTCGGACTGCCGGCTTCTACGAGCAGTACTTC

J: TRBJ1-1
size: medium-sized
V: TRBV19
D: -
CDR3: CASSISTGNTEAFF
DNA: TGTGCCAGTAGTATATCAACAGGGAACACTGAAGCTTTCTTT

J: TRBJ2-1
size: -
V: TRBV24-1
D: TRBD2
CDR3: CATSDPGTSGVKISYNEQFF
DNA: TGTGCCACCAGTGATCCCGGGACTAGCGGGGTTAAGATCTCCTACAATGAGCAGTTCTTC

J: TRBJ2-7
size: once
V: TRBV9
D: TRBD1
CDR3: CASSVGPQGYEQYF
DNA: TGTGCCAGCAGCGTAGGCCCACAGGGGTACGAGCAGTACTTC

J: TRBJ1-5
size: few
V: TRBV3-1/TRBV3-2
D: -
CDR3: CASSQVVSNQPQHF
DNA: TGTGCCAGCAGCCAAGTAGTCAGCAATCAGCCCCAGCATTTT

J: TRBJ1-1
size: -
V: TRBV30
D: TRBD1
CDR3: CAWSVKTGGSMNTEAFF
DNA: TGTGCCTGGAGTGTCAAGACAGGGGGCTCCATGAACACTGAAGCTTTCTTT

J: TRBJ1-1
size: -
V: TRBV18
D: -
CDR3: CATSNSRYTEAFF
DNA: TGTGCCACCTCTAACAGCCGATACACTGAAGCTTTCTTT

J: TRBJ1-2
size: -
V: TRBV12-3/TRBV12-4
D: -
CDR3: CASSLVEWGYTF
DNA: TGTGCCAGCAGTTTAGTGGAGTGGGGCTACACCTTC

J: TRBJ2-7
size: -
V: TRBV18
D: -
CDR3: CASSPTTGDYEQYF
DNA: TGTGCCAGCTCACCTACGACAGGAGACTACGAGCAGTACTTC

J: TRBJ2-2
size: -
V: TRBV11-1
D: -
CDR3: CASSLAESGELFF
DNA: TGTGCCAGCAGCTTAGCCGAGTCCGGGGAGCTGTTTTTT

J: TRBJ1-6
size: -
V: TRBV7-3
D: -
CDR3: CASSYNSYNSPLHF
DNA: TGTGCCAGCAGTTACAACTCCTATAATTCACCCCTCCACTTT

J: TRBJ1-1
size: -
V: TRBV6-5
D: -
CDR3: CASSYDSVNTEAFF
DNA: TGTGCCAGCAGTTACGACAGCGTGAACACTGAAGCTTTCTTT

J: TRBJ2-1
size: once
V: TRBV7-3
D: TRBD2
CDR3: CASSPRTSGYNEQFF
DNA: TGTGCCAGCAGCCCTAGGACTAGCGGATACAATGAGCAGTTCTTC

J: TRBJ2-3
size: -
V: TRBV29-1
D: -
CDR3: CSVNRGTQYF
DNA: TGCAGCGTTAACCGAGGTACGCAGTATTTT

J: TRBJ1-2
size: -
V: TRBV28
D: TRBD1
CDR3: CAILPFDRGGGYTF
DNA: TGTGCCATCCTCCCTTTTGACAGGGGCGGTGGCTACACCTTC

J: TRBJ1-2
size: -
V: TRBV27
D: -
CDR3: CASRAFRDYGYTF
DNA: TGTGCCAGCAGAGCATTCAGGGACTATGGCTACACCTTC

J: TRBJ2-7
size: -
V: TRBV20-1
D: -
CDR3: CSAKGGYEQYF
DNA: TGCAGTGCTAAGGGGGGGTACGAGCAGTACTTC

J: TRBJ2-3
size: -
V: TRBV6-5
D: TRBD1
CDR3: CASSYRWTGSVDTQYF
DNA: TGTGCCAGCAGTTACCGATGGACAGGGTCGGTTGATACGCAGTATTTT

J: TRBJ1-2
size: -
V: TRBV7-5
D: -
CDR3: CVRKRQGDDYGYTF
DNA: TGTGTCAGGAAAAGACAGGGTGATGACTATGGCTACACCTTC

J: TRBJ1-1
size: few
V: TRBV27
D: TRBD1
CDR3: CASSFQGAYTEAFF
DNA: TGTGCCAGCAGCTTCCAGGGGGCGTACACTGAAGCTTTCTTT

J: TRBJ1-4
size: -
V: TRBV6-6
D: -
CDR3: CASRSLDPGEKLFF
DNA: TGTGCCAGCAGATCACTCGACCCAGGAGAAAAACTGTTTTTT

J: TRBJ2-5
size: -
V: TRBV5-1
D: TRBD1
CDR3: CASSEPTGGGETQYF
DNA: TGCGCCAGCAGCGAACCGACAGGGGGCGGAGAGACCCAGTACTTC

J: TRBJ2-7
size: few
V: TRBV7-2
D: -
CDR3: CASSPGITYEQYF
DNA: TGTGCCAGCAGCCCCGGGATCACCTACGAGCAGTACTTC

J: TRBJ1-5
size: -
V: TRBV4-2
D: -
CDR3: CASSQRRQPNQPQHF
DNA: TGTGCCAGCAGCCAACGTCGACAGCCCAATCAGCCCCAGCATTTT

J: TRBJ2-2
size: -
V: TRBV7-8
D: TRBD1
CDR3: CASSSAGQANTGELFF
DNA: TGTGCCAGCAGCTCCGCGGGACAGGCGAACACCGGGGAGCTGTTTTTT

J: TRBJ2-7
size: -
V: TRBV5-1
D: -
CDR3: CASSSNPGSTYEQYF
DNA: TGCGCCAGCAGCAGCAACCCGGGGTCTACCTACGAGCAGTACTTC

J: TRBJ2-1
size: -
V: TRBV4-2
D: TRBD2
CDR3: CASSRRSGGGSYNEQFF
DNA: TGTGCCAGCAGCCGCCGCTCGGGCGGGGGTTCCTACAATGAGCAGTTCTTC

J: TRBJ2-6
size: -
V: TRBV2
D: -
CDR3: CASSYRAVGGANVLTF
DNA: TGTGCCAGCAGTTACCGAGCGGTTGGCGGGGCCAACGTCCTGACTTTC

J: TRBJ2-7
size: -
V: TRBV6-6
D: -
CDR3: CASGTTAGYEQYF
DNA: TGTGCCAGCGGAACGACGGCAGGCTACGAGCAGTACTTC

J: TRBJ1-2
size: -
V: TRBV6-5
D: -
CDR3: CASRPGLNYGYTF
DNA: TGTGCCAGCAGGCCCGGACTCAACTATGGCTACACCTTC

J: TRBJ2-1
size: -
V: TRBV18
D: -
CDR3: CASSPDQYEQFF
DNA: TGTGCCAGCTCCCCTGATCAGTATGAGCAGTTCTTC

J: TRBJ1-1
size: -
V: TRBV28
D: TRBD1
CDR3: CASSPWTGGYAGMLYTEAFF
DNA: TGTGCCAGCAGTCCGTGGACAGGGGGTTATGCAGGGATGTTGTATACTGAAGCTTTCTTT

J: TRBJ2-5
size: -
V: TRBV5-4
D: -
CDR3: CASSPLRGESLQETQYF
DNA: TGTGCCAGCAGCCCCCTCAGGGGTGAGTCCCTGCAAGAGACCCAGTACTTC

J: TRBJ2-7
size: -
V: TRBV28
D: -
CDR3: CASSAPSKAEQYF
DNA: TGTGCCAGCAGTGCCCCTAGTAAGGCCGAGCAGTACTTC

J: TRBJ2-5
size: -
V: TRBV2
D: -
CDR3: CASSELGQETQYF
DNA: TGTGCCAGCAGTGAGCTAGGTCAAGAGACCCAGTACTTC

J: TRBJ1-6
size: once
V: TRBV29-1
D: -
CDR3: CSARDKQNSPLHF
DNA: TGCAGCGCCCGGGACAAACAAAATTCACCCCTCCACTTT

J: TRBJ1-1
size: -
V: TRBV9
D: -
CDR3: CASSVAGGRDTEAFF
DNA: TGTGCCAGCAGCGTAGCGGGGGGTAGGGACACTGAAGCTTTCTTT

J: TRBJ2-1
size: -
V: TRBV29-1
D: -
CDR3: CSTVTGEQFF
DNA: TGCAGCACCGTAACAGGGGAGCAGTTCTTC

J: TRBJ1-2
size: -
V: TRBV5-4
D: -
CDR3: CASKRTGSDTEVLYGYTF
DNA: TGTGCCAGCAAACGTACGGGATCTGATACTGAGGTCCTCTATGGCTACACCTTC

J: TRBJ2-7
size: -
V: TRBV5-1
D: TRBD1
CDR3: CASSFRIGGTGGHEQYF
DNA: TGCGCCAGCAGCTTTAGGATAGGCGGCACAGGGGGTCACGAGCAGTACTTC

J: TRBJ2-7
size: -
V: TRBV5-7
D: -
CDR3: CASSFPQDYEQYF
DNA: TGTGCCAGCAGCTTCCCACAAGACTACGAGCAGTACTTC

J: TRBJ2-7
size: -
V: TRBV4-3
D: -
CDR3: CASSQDRFFEQYF
DNA: TGCGCCAGCAGCCAAGACCGGTTCTTCGAGCAGTACTTC

J: TRBJ2-5
size: -
V: TRBV11-2
D: TRBD2
CDR3: CASSLGLKETQYF
DNA: TGTGCCAGCAGCTTGGGACTAAAAGAGACCCAGTACTTC

J: TRBJ2-1
size: few
V: TRBV28
D: TRBD2
CDR3: CASNSGGALYNEQFF
DNA: TGTGCCAGCAATAGCGGGGGGGCCCTCTACAATGAGCAGTTCTTC

J: TRBJ2-7
size: -
V: TRBV28
D: TRBD1
CDR3: CASSSGQGNNEQYF
DNA: TGTGCCAGCAGTTCGGGACAGGGTAACAACGAGCAGTACTTC

J: TRBJ1-3
size: -
V: TRBV5-1
D: -
CDR3: CASSLDSSGNTIYF
DNA: TGCGCCAGCAGCCTGGACTCCTCTGGAAACACCATATATTTT

J: TRBJ2-2
size: -
V: TRBV12-3/TRBV12-4
D: -
CDR3: CASSRSTGELFF
DNA: TGTGCCAGCAGTAGGAGTACCGGGGAGCTGTTTTTT

J: TRBJ2-2
size: -
V: TRBV11-3
D: -
CDR3: CASSLEQGRAGELFF
DNA: TGTGCCAGCAGCTTAGAACAGGGTAGAGCCGGGGAGCTGTTTTTT